The TCR beta chain under discussion was sequenced for a study of vaccination and CD4 T cells after COVID-19. Study context: Post-vaccine sampling followed dose two by a median 72 days (range 14 to 241).

The treatment is: roughly 10-day PBMC culture with coronavirus spike peptide pools or control peptides (ViraFEST assay). With peptide pools, ViraFEST first expanded antigen-specific T cells and afterwards sequenced their TCRs. Worth noting for this clonotype: Antigen: not known.

Sequencing of DNA taken from cultured CD4+ T cells relied on the Oncomine TCR Beta short-read assay. Cultured CD4+ T cells were the source of extracted genomic DNA. TCRdb called the PCR reads again in MiXCR, with one record for every CDR3 protein. The table records some 13,000 distinct CDR3 sequences, around two thirds of them present only once. Trimming shortened V by 4 bases and J by 4 bases, and 7 bases separated the two germline ends. Looked up from germline, CDR1 is MNHNS and CDR2 is SASEGT. The CDR3 covers 12 residues. The TCR sequence derives from a human donor who had recovered from COVID-19. Material for sequencing was CD4+ T cells from blood, cultured in vitro. The genes are TRBV6-1 and TRBJ1-1; D uncertain. The CDR3 spells CASSATTTEAFF. The CDR3 DNA follows: TGTGCCAGCAGTGCAACCACCACTGAAGCTTTCTTT.